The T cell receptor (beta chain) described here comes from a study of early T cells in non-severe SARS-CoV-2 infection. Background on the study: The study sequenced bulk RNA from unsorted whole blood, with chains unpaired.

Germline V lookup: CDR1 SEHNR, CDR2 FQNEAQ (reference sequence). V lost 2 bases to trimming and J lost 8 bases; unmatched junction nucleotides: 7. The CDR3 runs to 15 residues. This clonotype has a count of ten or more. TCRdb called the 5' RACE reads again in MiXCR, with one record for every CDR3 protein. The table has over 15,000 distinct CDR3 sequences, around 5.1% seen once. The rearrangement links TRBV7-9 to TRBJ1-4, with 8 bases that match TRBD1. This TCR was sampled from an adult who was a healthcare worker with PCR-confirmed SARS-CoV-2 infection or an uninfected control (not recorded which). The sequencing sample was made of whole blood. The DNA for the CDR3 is TGTGCCAGCAGCTTACAGGGGGCCTGGGGCGAAAAACTGTTTTTT. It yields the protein CASSLQGAWGEKLFF. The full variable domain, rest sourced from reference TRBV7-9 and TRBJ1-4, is DTGVSQNPRHKITKRGQNVTFRCDPISEHNRLYWYRQTLGQGPEFLTYFQNEAQLEKSRLLSDRFSAERPKGSFSTLEIQRTEQGDSAMYLCASSLQGAWGEKLFFGSGTQLSVL.